The 23 T cell receptor beta chains in this list originate from one sample, sequenced in a study of CD8 T cells in ankylosing spondylitis. TCRdb used MiXCR to reprocess the 5' RACE reads, holding one entry per CDR3 protein. This table holds around 300,000 distinct CDR3 sequences, about 9.9% found once. Material: blood, either unsorted or a sorted T cell fraction (not recorded which). The receptors come from a female donor with ankylosing spondylitis or in good health (not recorded which).

This clonotype was counted at least ten times. J is TRBJ2-7 and V is TRBV7-2, with TRBD1 matching over 7 bases. This CDR3 has 14 amino acids. The ends lost 5 bases at V and 6 bases at J; junction bases unmatched: 10. Germline-derived CDR1 and CDR2 are SGHTA and FQGNSA. The CDR3 coding sequence is TGTGCCAGCAGCCTAGACAGGGTCCGTCCCGAGCAGTACTTC. Its translation is CASSLDRVRPEQYF.

CDR3 sequence (DNA): TGTGCCAGCAGCTTACAGACAGGGAAAAATGAAAAACTGTTTTTT. Its translation is CASSLQTGKNEKLFF. The chain carries TRBV7-9 and TRBJ1-4; 7 nucleotides line up with TRBD1. The CDR3 has 15 amino acids. The V gene end was trimmed by 2 bases and the J gene end by 5 bases; junction bases not matched to a gene: 5. Germline V CDR1 and CDR2: SEHNR, FQNEAQ (reference sequence).

In its sample, this clonotype was seen many times. The rearrangement joins TRBV24-1 to TRBJ2-2; D gene ambiguous. The V and J ends lost 4 bases and 1 base respectively, with 9 bases between them. CDR1 and CDR2 (germline): KGHDR, SFDVKD. This CDR3 region has 15 residues. The CDR3 reads CATSDQLLNTGELFF. CDR3 sequence (DNA): TGTGCCACCAGTGACCAACTATTGAACACCGGGGAGCTGTTTTTT.

This clonotype was recorded many times. The DNA for the CDR3 is TGCGCCAGCAGCGGATCAGGGGGTTCCTACGAGCAGTACTTC. Its protein is CASSGSGGSYEQYF. V is TRBV5-1 and J is TRBJ2-7, with 7 bases that match TRBD1. The ends lost 4 bases at V and 1 base at J; junction bases unmatched: 5. This CDR3 is 14 amino acids long. Germline loops: CDR1 SGHRS, CDR2 YFSETQ. Together with reference TRBV5-1 and TRBJ2-7, the CDR3 gives the full variable domain: KAGVTQTPRYLIKTRGQQVTLSCSPISGHRSVSWYQQTPGQGLQFLFEYFSETQRNKGNFPGRFSGRQFSNSRSEMNVSTLELGDSALYLCASSGSGGSYEQYFGPGTRLTVT.

This clonotype was observed at least ten times. This chain joins TRBV2 and TRBJ2-1; D is perhaps TRBD2 (6 bases). The germline CDR1 and CDR2 sequences are SNHLY and FYNNEI. CDR3 length: 14 residues. V lost 3 bases, J lost 9 bases, and 15 bases lay in between. The CDR3: CASSEVLASLEQFF. The CDR3 bases are TGTGCCAGCAGTGAGGTCCTAGCGAGTCTTGAGCAGTTCTTC.

This clonotype was counted at least ten times. The CDR3 DNA sequence: TGCGCCAGCAGCTTGGTGGGGTTCGCCTCAGATACGCAGTATTTT. Encoded protein: CASSLVGFASDTQYF. The chain carries TRBV5-1 and TRBJ2-3, with no clear D. Trimming took 0 bases from V and 4 from J, leaving 12 bases between them. CDR1 is SGHRS and CDR2 is YFSETQ in the germline V gene. This CDR3 is 15 amino acids long.

As to this clonotype: A read error is possible here, since a much larger clone lies one base away. The chain employs TRBV20-1 and TRBJ2-3; the D gene is possibly TRBD1 (5 bases). The germline V gene encodes CDR1 DFQATT and CDR2 SNEGSKA (reference sequence). The CDR3 spans 15 residues. The CDR3, as DNA: TGCAGTGCTAGAGATCCAAACAGGTACACAGATACGCGGTATTTT. Translated: CSARDPNRYTDTRYF.

Turning to this clonotype: This may come from a read error, since a much larger clone is one base off. The chain recombines TRBV19 with TRBJ2-1; tentatively, D is TRBD2 (5 bases). Germline CDR1 reads LNHDA; CDR2 reads SQIVND (reference sequence). This CDR3 is 15 amino acids long. The CDR3 loop reads CATKQASNSYNEQSF. DNA for the CDR3: TGTGCCACCAAACAAGCTAGCAACTCCTACAATGAGCAGTCCTTC.

At least ten counts were recorded for this clonotype. V gene TRBV24-1 combines with J gene TRBJ2-5, with D perhaps given as TRBD1 or TRBD2 (5 bases each). Trimming left V 3 bases short and J 5 bases short, with 15 bases between. This CDR3 comprises 15 residues. CDR1 and CDR2 (germline): KGHDR, SFDVKD. The CDR3 DNA reads TGTGCCACCAGTGATCCCCGGGACCATGGGGAGACCCAGTACTTC. Its translation: CATSDPRDHGETQYF.

This clonotype was counted at least ten times. This sequence joins TRBV20-1 and TRBJ1-2; D gene uncertain. From germline, CDR1 is DFQATT and CDR2 SNEGSKA (reference sequence). This CDR3 region has 14 residues. V was clipped by 3 bases and J by 2 bases, with 13 bases between them. CDR3 residues: CSASRSGLNYGYTF. CDR3 coding DNA: TGCAGTGCTAGCCGCAGCGGGCTAAACTATGGCTACACCTTC.

This clonotype was detected a few times. This sequence joins TRBV27 and TRBJ1-6; 7 nucleotides line up with TRBD1. V lost 4 bases, J lost 8 bases, and 5 bases stayed unmatched. The CDR3 totals 14 residues. Germline V gives CDR1 MNHEY, CDR2 SMNVEV (reference sequence). CDR3 in amino acids: CASSWSRGDSPLHF. In DNA, the CDR3 is TGTGCCAGCAGTTGGTCCAGGGGGGATTCACCCCTCCACTTT.

At least ten counts were recorded for this clonotype. The CDR3 bases are TGTGCCATCAGTGAATGGGGCCAGGGGGAAAACATTCAGTACTTC. This sequence encodes CAISEWGQGENIQYF. The chain combines TRBV10-3 with TRBJ2-4, with 7 bases aligning to TRBD1. Germline CDR1 reads ENHRY; CDR2 reads SYGVKD. The CDR3 spans 15 residues. The V and J ends lost 3 bases and 5 bases, in that order; junction bases with no gene match: 7.

Points on this clonotype: This may come from a read error, since a much larger clone is one base off. This chain joins TRBV29-1 and TRBJ2-3; D may match TRBD1 or TRBD2 (5 bases each). Trimming stripped 7 bases from V and 2 bases from J, with 22 bases between. The CDR3 spans 16 residues. Germline V lookup: CDR1 SQVTM, CDR2 ANQGSEA. This CDR3 reads CSATRRGWGNTDTQYF. The DNA for the CDR3 is TGCAGCGCCACGCGTCGGGGCTGGGGGAACACAGATACGCAGTATTTT.

This clonotype was counted ten times or more. V usage is TRBV29-1 and J usage is TRBJ2-7; 12 nucleotides align to TRBD1. Germline V gene lookup returns CDR1 SQVTM and CDR2 ANQGSEA. J gave up 2 bases and V 5 bases, and 10 bases lay outside the gene matches. The CDR3 is 16 residues long. CDR3 residues: CSVSGTGGEQPYEQYF. The DNA for the CDR3 is TGCAGCGTTTCCGGGACAGGGGGCGAACAACCCTACGAGCAGTACTTC.

This clonotype has just a few counts. J is TRBJ2-7 and V is TRBV6-1; D gene uncertain. V was cut by 1 base and J by 7 bases, with 8 bases left in between. CDR1 is MNHNS and CDR2 is SASEGT in the germline V gene. The CDR3 consists of 12 residues. In nucleotides, the CDR3 is TGTGCCAGCAGTGAAGGAAACTGGGAGCAGTACTTC. This encodes CASSEGNWEQYF.

This clonotype showed up many times. The chain is built from TRBV20-1 and TRBJ1-5, with D possibly matching TRBD1 (5 bases). V lost 3 bases to trimming and J lost 2 bases, with 11 bases between them. CDR3 length: 14 residues. CDR1 DFQATT and CDR2 SNEGSKA come from the germline V gene (reference sequence). In DNA form, the CDR3 reads TGCAGTGCTAGTCAGGGATCAGGCAATCAGCCCCAGCATTTT. This translates into CSASQGSGNQPQHF.

In its sample, this clonotype was seen many times. The chain's CDR3 is CSVNTQGVANYGYTF. DNA of the CDR3: TGCAGCGTAAACACCCAGGGGGTAGCTAACTATGGCTACACCTTC. The chain recombines TRBV29-1 with TRBJ1-2, with TRBD1 matching over 7 bases. The CDR3 contains 15 residues. J gave up 0 bases and V 6 bases, and 10 bases lay outside the gene matches. In germline, CDR1 is SQVTM, CDR2 ANQGSEA.

In its sample, this clonotype was seen a few times. The chain uses TRBV12-3 or TRBV12-4 and TRBJ1-1; D gene unclear. This CDR3 spans 12 amino acids. V lost 6 bases and J 1 base, leaving 6 bases between the germline ends. The CDR3 sequence: CASSQTNTEAFF. For the CDR3, the DNA is TGTGCCAGCAGCCAGACGAACACTGAAGCTTTCTTT.

The chain employs TRBV20-1 and TRBJ2-2, with a possible D match to TRBD2 (6 bases). The CDR3 consists of 16 residues. With 6 bases removed from V and 4 bases from J, the gap between germline ends came to 21 bases. Germline V CDR1 and CDR2: DFQATT, SNEGSKA (reference sequence). This chain's CDR3 is CSAPWTGRRGTGELFF. In DNA, the CDR3 is TGCAGTGCCCCCTGGACTGGCAGGAGGGGCACCGGGGAGCTGTTTTTT.

As DNA, the CDR3 is TGTGCCAGCAGTTTGGGTAGAGGTTTCAATGAGCAGTTCTTC. It encodes CASSLGRGFNEQFF. The chain has TRBV28 and TRBJ2-1; D not resolved. Trimming stripped 3 bases from V and 6 bases from J, with 12 bases between. Germline-derived CDR1 and CDR2 are MDHEN and SYDVKM. The CDR3 sequence is 14 residues long.

This clonotype was seen at least ten times. V usage is TRBV20-1 and J usage is TRBJ2-4; TRBD2 is a possible D gene (6 bases). V gave up 6 bases and J gave up 0 bases, with 12 bases separating them. Germline-derived CDR1 and CDR2 are DFQATT and SNEGSKA (reference sequence). The CDR3 contains 14 residues. CDR3 in amino acids: CSAPMGLAKNIQYF. CDR3 DNA sequence: TGCAGTGCACCGATGGGACTAGCCAAAAACATTCAGTACTTC.

This clonotype turned up a few times. The chain joins TRBV7-6 to TRBJ1-5; D is unclear. V was clipped by 2 bases and J by 6 bases, with 5 bases between them. This CDR3 has 12 residues. Germline V gene sequence: CDR1 SGHVS, CDR2 FNYEAQ. The CDR3 DNA sequence: TGTGCCAGCAGCTTATTAGGTCAGCCCCAGCATTTT. Translating gives CASSLLGQPQHF.

To note about this clonotype: This may arise from a read error, as a much more abundant clone is one base away. The CDR3, as DNA: TGCAGTGCTTGGACTAGCGAGGAATCTGAGCAGTTCTTC. Amino acids: CSAWTSEESEQFF. The V gene is TRBV20-1, the J gene TRBJ2-1, with 9 bases identical to TRBD2. This CDR3 spans 13 amino acids. V lost 5 bases to trimming and J lost 9 bases; unmatched junction nucleotides: 8. Germline-derived CDR1 and CDR2 are DFQATT and SNEGSKA (reference sequence).